Following are 15 T cell receptor beta chains from one sample sequenced in a study of molecular identifiers for immune sequencing clone quantification. TCRdb reprocessed the PCR reads with MiXCR, giving one entry per CDR3 protein. The sample shows about 89,000 distinct CDR3 sequences, around a fifth of them seen only once. Sequenced: naive CD8+ T cells from blood, with Jurkat cell RNA spiked in. Indicated subset: FACS-sorted CD8+CD4-CCR7+CD45RA+ naive T cells. The receptors here all came from a human donor in good health. Some libraries in this study had Jurkat cell RNA spiked in.

The chain is built from TRBV19 and TRBJ1-1, with a tentative D call TRBD1 (5 bases). The CDR3 runs 11 residues. Germline V lookup: CDR1 LNHDA, CDR2 SQIVND (reference sequence). V lost 7 bases and J lost 6, with 9 bases in between. CDR3 nucleotides: TGTGCCAGTAAAATAGGGGCTGAAGCTTTCTTT. It codes for CASKIGAEAFF.

This clonotype was observed a few times. This may arise from a read error, as a much more abundant clone is one base away. CDR3 sequence: CASSFGTYGQYF. The CDR3 nucleotides read TGTGCCAGCAGTTTTGGAACCTACGGGCAGTACTTC. The chain recombines TRBV6-2 or TRBV6-3 with TRBJ2-7; no definite D call. The CDR3 extends over 12 amino acids. Germline V gene lookup returns CDR1 MNHEY and CDR2 SVGEGT.

V gene TRBV21-1 combines with J gene TRBJ2-6; TRBD2, the table's D call, was not compared with the DNA. TRBV21-1 is shown as a pseudogene. This CDR3 has 17 residues. The CDR3 sequence: CASSKVSPHSGANVLTF. The CDR3 nucleotides read TGTGCCAGCAGCAAAGTGAGCCCGCACTCTGGGGCCAACGTCCTGACTTTC.

The table lists this clonotype with many counts. The chain joins TRBV12-3 or TRBV12-4 to TRBJ2-5, with D possibly TRBD2 on 5 matching bases. The CDR3 loop spans 14 amino acids. The V and J ends lost 3 bases and 5 bases respectively, with 13 bases between them. The CDR3 nucleotides are TGTGCCAGCAGTTTCTCCGGGGTACGGGAGACCCAGTACTTC. It is translated as CASSFSGVRETQYF.

This clonotype was seen many times. The chain joins TRBV20-1 to TRBJ2-7; D remains ambiguous. The ends were cut back, 0 bases at V and 1 base at J, with 13 bases in the middle. This CDR3 spans 15 amino acids. Germline V gene sequence: CDR1 DFQATT, CDR2 SNEGSKA (reference sequence). The DNA for the CDR3 is TGCAGTGCTAGAGAAATAGGCGGTCCGTCCTACGAGCAGTACTTC. Protein: CSAREIGGPSYEQYF.

Many counts were recorded for this clonotype. This sequence joins TRBV6-5 and TRBJ2-2; D not certain. Germline lookup yields CDR1 MNHEY and CDR2 SVGAGI. V lost 3 bases and J lost 1, with 6 bases in between. This CDR3 spans 14 amino acids. The CDR3 protein is CASSYGENTGELFF. The CDR3 DNA reads TGTGCCAGCAGTTATGGGGAGAACACCGGGGAGCTGTTTTTT.

This clonotype was detected only a few times. This chain uses TRBV28 with TRBJ2-1; no clear D gene. This CDR3 comprises 11 residues. Germline V gene sequence: CDR1 MDHEN, CDR2 SYDVKM. V lost 6 bases and J lost 10, with 10 bases in between. This chain's CDR3 is CASSPLDEQFF. In DNA form, the CDR3 reads TGTGCCAGCAGCCCTCTGGACGAGCAGTTCTTC.

Ten or more counts support this clonotype. The rearrangement uses TRBV7-9 and TRBJ2-7; 7 positions match TRBD1. With V trimmed by 4 bases and J by 3 bases, 3 bases remained unmatched. The CDR3 is 13 amino acids. Germline V lookup: CDR1 SEHNR, CDR2 FQNEAQ (reference sequence). The CDR3 sequence is CASSSGQFYEQYF. In DNA, the CDR3 is TGTGCCAGCAGCTCGGGACAGTTCTACGAGCAGTACTTC. The whole variable domain, remainder taken from reference TRBV7-9 and TRBJ2-7, is DTGVSQNPRHKITKRGQNVTFRCDPISEHNRLYWYRQTLGQGPEFLTYFQNEAQLEKSRLLSDRFSAERPKGSFSTLEIQRTEQGDSAMYLCASSSGQFYEQYFGPGTRLTVT.

This clonotype was seen a few times. Being one base from a much bigger clone, this may be a read error. The chain has TRBV6-5 and TRBJ2-3, with D perhaps TRBD2 (5 bases). The germline V gene has CDR1 MNHEY and CDR2 SVGAGI. The CDR3 totals 13 residues. In nucleotides, the CDR3 is TGTGCCAGCAGCCTTGGGAGCGCAGATGCGCAGTATTTT. This codes for CASSLGSADAQYF.

This clonotype was seen at least ten times. This rearrangement joins TRBV12-3 or TRBV12-4 to TRBJ1-5; 7 bases line up with TRBD1. V shed 6 bases, J shed 11 bases, and the junction held 16 bases outside the gene matches. This CDR3 region has 15 residues. The CDR3 DNA reads as TGTGCCAGCAGCTCCGGACAGGCGGAGATCCCGTCCCAGCATTTT. Translation gives CASSSGQAEIPSQHF.

This clonotype was found a few times. The chain has TRBV30 and TRBJ1-1; the D is unclear. CDR1 GTSNPN and CDR2 SVGIG come from the germline V gene (reference sequence). The CDR3 runs 15 residues. Deletions cut 2 bases from V and 4 bases from J, with 17 bases between. Here the CDR3 DNA reads TGTGCCTGGAGTCAATCCCTGTGGGGAGCCACTGAAGCTTTCTTT. It specifies CAWSQSLWGATEAFF.

This clonotype was seen a single time. The V and J genes are TRBV4-2 and TRBJ2-7; D not certain. Per germline, CDR1 LGHNA and CDR2 YNFKEQ. The V gene lost 0 bases and the J gene lost 4 bases, with 10 bases spanning the gap. The CDR3 extends over 14 amino acids. The CDR3 region is CASSQDLGDYEQYF. The CDR3 coding sequence is TGTGCCAGCAGCCAAGATCTTGGGGATTACGAGCAGTACTTC.

This clonotype has a handful of counts. The chain joins TRBV7-9 to TRBJ2-7; D is perhaps TRBD1 or TRBD2 (6 bases each). The CDR3 has 17 amino acids. The germline CDR1 and CDR2 sequences are SEHNR and FQNEAQ (reference sequence). The V gene lost 5 bases and the J gene lost 2 bases, with 22 bases spanning the gap. CDR3 bases: TGTGCCAGCAGCCGCGCCATTAAGTCAGGGGAGGCCTACGAGCAGTACTTC. Protein: CASSRAIKSGEAYEQYF.

This clonotype has ten or more counts. This chain uses TRBV10-3 with TRBJ2-6; TRBD1 might be the D (5 bases). The CDR3 loop spans 15 amino acids. The germline gives CDR1 ENHRY, CDR2 SYGVKD. Trimming shortened V by 8 bases and J by 4 bases, and 15 bases separated the two germline ends. The CDR3 DNA sequence: TGTGCCATCCAGTCTCCTGGGGCCGGGGCCAACGTCCTGACTTTC. The encoded protein is CAIQSPGAGANVLTF.

As to this clonotype: A read error may explain this, as a much larger clone is one base away. CDR3 sequence (DNA): TGTGCCAGCAGTTTAGCTGGGGCAGGTATCTACGAGCAGTACTTC. It specifies CASSLAGAGIYEQYF. This rearrangement joins TRBV12-3 or TRBV12-4 to TRBJ2-7, with D possibly TRBD1 on 5 matching bases. The ends were cut back, 0 bases at V and 3 bases at J, with 12 bases in the middle. The length of the CDR3 is 15 residues.